This TCR beta chain derives from a study of OX40 agonist ivuxolimab in advanced cancers. Study background: The patients' treatment was ivuxolimab, an agonistic anti-OX40 (CD134) antibody. Points from the study as a whole: In CD8+ T cells, expanded clones were on average more numerous than in CD4+. At doses 0.1 to 3.0 mg/kg, CD4+ and CD8+ clones expanded.

The method was immunoSEQ multiplex PCR; TCRdb's version includes in-frame clones alone and lacks a portion of them. The table shows around 150,000 clones, with 90% occurring only once. Germline CDR1 reads LGHNA; CDR2 reads YNFKEQ. V was clipped by 0 bases and J by 3 bases; unmatched bases: 9. The CDR3 length is 18 residues. Comment on this clone: Its antigen remains unknown.

The source material was CD4+ or CD8+ T cells sorted from blood, sampled in a trial of the OX40 agonist ivuxolimab. The chain has TRBV4-2 and TRBJ2-1, with 9 positions matching TRBD1. The sequence came from an adult with an advanced solid tumor such as melanoma, head and neck, liver or kidney cancer. CDR3: CASSQERGGTGFYNEQFF. The CDR3 coding sequence is TGTGCCAGCAGCCAAGAACGTGGGGGGACAGGGTTCTACAATGAGCAGTTCTTC.